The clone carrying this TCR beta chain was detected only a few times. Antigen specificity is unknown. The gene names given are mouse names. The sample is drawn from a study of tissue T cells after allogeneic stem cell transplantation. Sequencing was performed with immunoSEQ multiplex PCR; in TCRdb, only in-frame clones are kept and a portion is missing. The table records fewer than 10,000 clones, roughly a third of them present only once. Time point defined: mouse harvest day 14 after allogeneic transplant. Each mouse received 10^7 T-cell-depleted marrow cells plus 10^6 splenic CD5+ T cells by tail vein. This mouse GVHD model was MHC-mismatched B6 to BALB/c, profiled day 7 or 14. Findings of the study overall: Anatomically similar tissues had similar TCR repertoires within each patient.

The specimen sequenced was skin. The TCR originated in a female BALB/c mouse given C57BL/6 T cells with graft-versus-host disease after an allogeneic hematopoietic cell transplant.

CDR3 residues: CASSPRELDTQYF. The part of the CDR3 DNA that was read is TGTGCCAGCAGTCCTCGGGAATTAGACACCCAGTAC. The chain recombines TRBV26 with TRBJ2-5, with no clear D. The read terminates 1 residue ahead of where the CDR3 ends, so the germline J gene completes it. The germline V gene encodes CDR1 KGHPV and CDR2 FQNQEV (reference sequence). Trimming took off 4 bases at V and 5 bases at J, with 10 bases between the two ends. The CDR3 sequence is 13 residues long.